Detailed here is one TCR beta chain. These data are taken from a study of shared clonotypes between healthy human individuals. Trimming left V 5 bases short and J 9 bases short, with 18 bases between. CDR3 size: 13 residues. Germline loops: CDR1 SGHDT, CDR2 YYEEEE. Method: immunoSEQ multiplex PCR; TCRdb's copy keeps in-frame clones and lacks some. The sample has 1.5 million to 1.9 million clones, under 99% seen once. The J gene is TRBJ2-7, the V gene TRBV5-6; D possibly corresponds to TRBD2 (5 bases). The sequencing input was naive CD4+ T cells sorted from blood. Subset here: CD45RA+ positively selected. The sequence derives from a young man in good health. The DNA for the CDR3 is TGTGCCAGCAGGACCCTGAGGGCCGACGGGCAGTACTTC. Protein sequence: CASRTLRADGQYF.